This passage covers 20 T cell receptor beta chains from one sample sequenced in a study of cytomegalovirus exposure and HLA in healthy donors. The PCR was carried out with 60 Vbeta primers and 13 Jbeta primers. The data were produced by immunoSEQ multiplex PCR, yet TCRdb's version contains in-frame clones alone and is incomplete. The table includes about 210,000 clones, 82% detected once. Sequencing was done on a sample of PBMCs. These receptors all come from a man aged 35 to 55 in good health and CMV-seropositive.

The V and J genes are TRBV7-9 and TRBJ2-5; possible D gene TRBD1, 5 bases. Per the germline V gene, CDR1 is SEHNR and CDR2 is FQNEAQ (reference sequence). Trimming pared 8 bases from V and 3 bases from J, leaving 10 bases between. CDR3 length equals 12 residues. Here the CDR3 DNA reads TGTGCCAGCGGGGCTGTCGAAGAGACCCAGTACTTC. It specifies CASGAVEETQYF.

The CDR3 bases are TGTGCCAGCAGTGAACTTCCTCCGGGACTAGCGAGATACAATGAGCAGTTCTTC. The encoded protein is CASSELPPGLARYNEQFF. This chain joins TRBV6-1 and TRBJ2-1; 10 positions agree with TRBD2. J was trimmed by 4 bases and V by 2 bases; bases with no gene match: 11. The length of the CDR3 is 18 residues. Germline lookup yields CDR1 MNHNS and CDR2 SASEGT.

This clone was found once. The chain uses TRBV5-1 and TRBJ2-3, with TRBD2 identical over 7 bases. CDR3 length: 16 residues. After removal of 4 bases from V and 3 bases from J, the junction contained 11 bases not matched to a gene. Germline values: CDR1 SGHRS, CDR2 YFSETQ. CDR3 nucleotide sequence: TGCGCCAGCAGCCCGGTCATAACGGGAGGAACAGATACGCAGTATTTT. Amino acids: CASSPVITGGTDTQYF.

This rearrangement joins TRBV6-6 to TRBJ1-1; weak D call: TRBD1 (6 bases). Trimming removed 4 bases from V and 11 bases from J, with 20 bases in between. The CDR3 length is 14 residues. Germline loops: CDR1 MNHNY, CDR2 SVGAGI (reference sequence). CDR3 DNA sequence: TGTGCCAGCAGTTCTTTACAGGGCGCGATACGGGCTTTCTTT. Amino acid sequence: CASSSLQGAIRAFF.

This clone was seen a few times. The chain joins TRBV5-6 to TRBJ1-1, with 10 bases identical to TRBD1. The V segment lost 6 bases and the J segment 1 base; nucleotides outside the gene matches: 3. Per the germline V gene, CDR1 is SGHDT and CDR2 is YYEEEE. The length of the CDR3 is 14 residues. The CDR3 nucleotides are TGTGCCAGCACCTGGGACAGGGGGAACACTGAAGCTTTCTTT. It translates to CASTWDRGNTEAFF.

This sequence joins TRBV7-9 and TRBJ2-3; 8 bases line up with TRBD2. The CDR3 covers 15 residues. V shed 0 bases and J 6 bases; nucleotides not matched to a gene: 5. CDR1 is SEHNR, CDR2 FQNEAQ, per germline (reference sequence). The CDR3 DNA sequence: TGTGCCAGCAGCTTAGCGTGGCGGGAGGTGGATACGCAGTATTTT. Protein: CASSLAWREVDTQYF.

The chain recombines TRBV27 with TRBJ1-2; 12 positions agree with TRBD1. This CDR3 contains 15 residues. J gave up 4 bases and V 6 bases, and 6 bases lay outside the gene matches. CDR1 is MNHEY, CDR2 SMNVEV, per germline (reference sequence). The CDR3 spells CASSRGQGAGYGYTF. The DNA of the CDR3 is TGTGCCAGCAGCAGGGGACAGGGGGCGGGCTATGGCTACACCTTC.

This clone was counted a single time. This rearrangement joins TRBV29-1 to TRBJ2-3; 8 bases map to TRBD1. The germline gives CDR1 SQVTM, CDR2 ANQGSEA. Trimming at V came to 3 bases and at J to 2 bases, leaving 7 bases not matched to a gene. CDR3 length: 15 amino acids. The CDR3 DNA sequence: TGCAGCGTTGAGACAGGGGATTTTATCACAGATACGCAGTATTTT. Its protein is CSVETGDFITDTQYF.

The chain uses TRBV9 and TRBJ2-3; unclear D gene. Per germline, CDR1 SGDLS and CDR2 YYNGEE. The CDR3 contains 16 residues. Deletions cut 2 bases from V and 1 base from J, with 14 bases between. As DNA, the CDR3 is TGTGCCAGCAGCGTCCTTCAAGCCTCTCGCACAGATACGCAGTATTTT. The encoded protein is CASSVLQASRTDTQYF. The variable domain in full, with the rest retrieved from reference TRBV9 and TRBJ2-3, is DSGVTQTPKHLITATGQRVTLRCSPRSGDLSVYWYQQSLDQGLQFLIQYYNGEERAKGNILERFSAQQFPDLHSELNLSSLELGDSALYFCASSVLQASRTDTQYFGPGTRLTVL.

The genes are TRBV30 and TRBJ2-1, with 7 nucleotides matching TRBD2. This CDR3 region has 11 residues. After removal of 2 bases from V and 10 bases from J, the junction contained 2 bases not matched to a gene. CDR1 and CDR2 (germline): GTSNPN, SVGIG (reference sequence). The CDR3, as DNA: TGTGCCTGGAGTAGCGGGACCGAGCAGTTCTTC. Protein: CAWSSGTEQFF.

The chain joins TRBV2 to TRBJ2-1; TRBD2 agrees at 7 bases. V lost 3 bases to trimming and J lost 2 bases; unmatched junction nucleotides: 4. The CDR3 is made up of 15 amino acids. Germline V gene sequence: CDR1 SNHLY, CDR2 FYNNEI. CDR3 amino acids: CASSDYGRTYNEQFF. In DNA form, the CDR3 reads TGTGCCAGCAGTGATTACGGGAGGACCTACAATGAGCAGTTCTTC.

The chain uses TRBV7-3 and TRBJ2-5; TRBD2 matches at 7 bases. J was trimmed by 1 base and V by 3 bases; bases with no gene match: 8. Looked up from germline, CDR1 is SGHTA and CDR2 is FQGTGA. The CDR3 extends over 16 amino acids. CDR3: CASSLGLIPLQETQYF. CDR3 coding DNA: TGTGCCAGCAGCTTGGGACTAATTCCCCTCCAAGAGACCCAGTACTTC.

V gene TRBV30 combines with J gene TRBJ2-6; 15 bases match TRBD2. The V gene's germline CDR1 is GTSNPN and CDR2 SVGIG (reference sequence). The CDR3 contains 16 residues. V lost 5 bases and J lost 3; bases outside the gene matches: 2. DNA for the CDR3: TGTGCCTGGGGACTAGCGGGAGGGCGTGGGGCCAACGTCCTGACTTTC. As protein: CAWGLAGGRGANVLTF. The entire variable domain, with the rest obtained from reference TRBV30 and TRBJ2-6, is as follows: SQTIHQWPATLVQPVGSPLSLECTVEGTSNPNLYWYRQAAGRGLQLLFYSVGIGQISSEVPQNLSASRPQDRQFILSSKKLLLSDSGFYLCAWGLAGGRGANVLTFGAGSRLTVL.

CDR3 sequence (DNA): TGTGCCAGCAGCCTCGGACTAGCGGGACTCTACAATGAGCAGTTCTTC. Amino acid sequence: CASSLGLAGLYNEQFF. This chain connects TRBV7-9 to TRBJ2-1, with TRBD2 matching 12 bases. The germline V gene encodes CDR1 SEHNR and CDR2 FQNEAQ (reference sequence). J gave up 3 bases and V 5 bases, and 5 bases lay outside the gene matches. This CDR3 region has 16 residues.

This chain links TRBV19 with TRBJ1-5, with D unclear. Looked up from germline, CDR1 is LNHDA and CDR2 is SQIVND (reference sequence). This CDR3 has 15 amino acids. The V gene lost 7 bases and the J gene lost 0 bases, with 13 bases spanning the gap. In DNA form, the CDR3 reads TGTGCCAGTACCGGAGGAGAGAGTAGCAATCAGCCCCAGCATTTT. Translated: CASTGGESSNQPQHF.

CDR3 DNA: TGCGCCAGCAGCTTGGCTCTTGGACTAGCGGGAGGGCCAGGAGACACAGATACGCAGTATTTT. Protein: CASSLALGLAGGPGDTDTQYF. The chain combines TRBV5-1 with TRBJ2-3, with 15 bases lining up with TRBD2. V gave up 0 bases and J gave up 2 bases; unmatched junction bases: 13. CDR1 is SGHRS, CDR2 YFSETQ, per germline. This CDR3 is 21 amino acids long.

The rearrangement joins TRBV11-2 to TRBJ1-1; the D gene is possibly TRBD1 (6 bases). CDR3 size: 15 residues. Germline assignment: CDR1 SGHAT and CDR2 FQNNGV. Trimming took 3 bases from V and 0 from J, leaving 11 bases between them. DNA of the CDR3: TGTGCCAGCAGCTTTCGGACAGCTATGAACACTGAAGCTTTCTTT. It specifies CASSFRTAMNTEAFF.

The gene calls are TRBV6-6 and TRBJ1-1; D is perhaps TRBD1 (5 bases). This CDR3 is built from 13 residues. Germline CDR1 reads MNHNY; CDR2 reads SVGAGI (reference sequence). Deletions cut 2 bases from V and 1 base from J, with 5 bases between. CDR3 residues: CASSYQGNTEAFF. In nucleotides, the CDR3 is TGTGCCAGCAGTTACCAGGGGAACACTGAAGCTTTCTTT.

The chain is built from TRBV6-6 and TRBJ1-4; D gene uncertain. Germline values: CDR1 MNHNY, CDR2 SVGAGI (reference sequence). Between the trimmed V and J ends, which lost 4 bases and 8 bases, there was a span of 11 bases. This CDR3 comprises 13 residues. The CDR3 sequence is CASSFRFGEKLFF. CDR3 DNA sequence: TGTGCCAGCAGTTTTAGGTTCGGGGAAAAACTGTTTTTT.

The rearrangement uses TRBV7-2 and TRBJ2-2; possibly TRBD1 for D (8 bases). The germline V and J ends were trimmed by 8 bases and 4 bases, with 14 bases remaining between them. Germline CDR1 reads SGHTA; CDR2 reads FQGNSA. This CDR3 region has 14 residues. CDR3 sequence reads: CASGYRGGTGELFF. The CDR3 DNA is TGTGCCAGCGGATACAGGGGGGGCACCGGGGAGCTGTTTTTT.